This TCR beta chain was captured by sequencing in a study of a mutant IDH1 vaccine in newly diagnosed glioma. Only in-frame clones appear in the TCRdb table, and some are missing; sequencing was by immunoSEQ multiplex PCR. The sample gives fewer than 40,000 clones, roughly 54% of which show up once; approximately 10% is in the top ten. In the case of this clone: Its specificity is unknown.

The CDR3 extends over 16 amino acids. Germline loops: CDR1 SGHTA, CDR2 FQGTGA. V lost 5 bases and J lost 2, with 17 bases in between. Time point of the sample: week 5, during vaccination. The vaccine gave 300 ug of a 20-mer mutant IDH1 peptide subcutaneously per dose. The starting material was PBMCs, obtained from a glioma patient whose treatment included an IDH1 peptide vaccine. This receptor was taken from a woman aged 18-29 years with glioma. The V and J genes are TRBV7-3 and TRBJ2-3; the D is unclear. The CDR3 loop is CASSLSQVHHTDTQYF. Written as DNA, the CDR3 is TGTGCCAGCAGCCTTAGTCAGGTCCACCACACAGATACGCAGTATTTT.